Shown below are 28 T cell receptor beta chains from a single sample sequenced in a study of cytomegalovirus exposure and HLA in healthy donors. The PCR ran on 60 Vbeta and 13 Jbeta primers. Profiled with immunoSEQ multiplex PCR; TCRdb holds only in-frame clones, not every one. The table has about 110,000 clones, about 83% seen once; the top ten hold roughly 5%. Sequenced: PBMCs. These receptor sequences come from a female donor in good health and CMV-seropositive.

This chain connects TRBV2 to TRBJ2-1; D unclear. Trimming cost V 6 bases and J 0 bases, with 9 bases left between them. Per germline, CDR1 SNHLY and CDR2 FYNNEI. CDR3 length: 14 residues. CDR3 DNA: TGTGCCAGCAGGAAACAGAGCTCCTACAATGAGCAGTTCTTC. Translation gives CASRKQSSYNEQFF.

The chain uses TRBV5-8 and TRBJ2-1; 11 nucleotides align to TRBD2. V trimming: 3 bases; J trimming: 3 bases; junction bases outside the gene matches: 11. Germline values: CDR1 SGHTS, CDR2 YDEGEE. The CDR3 runs 18 residues. In DNA form, the CDR3 reads TGTGCCAGCAGCTGGACACCCTCAACTAGCGGGGGCTACAATGAGCAGTTCTTC. This encodes CASSWTPSTSGGYNEQFF. The whole variable domain, filled in from reference TRBV5-8 and TRBJ2-1, reads EAGVTQSPTHLIKTRGQQATLRCSPISGHTSVYWYQQALGLGLQFLLWYDEGEERNRGNFPPRFSGRQFPNYSSELNVNALELEDSALYLCASSWTPSTSGGYNEQFFGPGTRLTVL.

V is TRBV2 and J is TRBJ2-4, with D possibly TRBD1 on 5 matching bases. Germline CDR1 SNHLY, CDR2 FYNNEI. Deletions cut 4 bases from V and 8 bases from J, with 12 bases between. The CDR3 has 13 residues. The CDR3 spells CASSAQWGDIQYF. The CDR3 region has the DNA TGTGCCAGCAGTGCCCAGTGGGGCGACATTCAGTACTTC.

The chain uses TRBV7-8 and TRBJ2-1; D is perhaps TRBD2 (6 bases). Deletions cut 5 bases from V and 7 bases from J, with 24 bases between. Germline V gives CDR1 SGHVS, CDR2 FQNEAQ. The CDR3 is made up of 17 amino acids. CDR3 coding DNA: TGTGCCAGCAGCGCCGGTCGACGGGAGTCTGTTCAGAATGAGCAGTTCTTC. Translation gives CASSAGRRESVQNEQFF.

This clone was found once. The rearrangement uses TRBV2 and TRBJ2-1; 12 bases map to TRBD1. Germline loops: CDR1 SNHLY, CDR2 FYNNEI. V shed 1 base, J shed 8 bases, and the junction held 3 bases outside the gene matches. The CDR3 is made up of 15 amino acids. CDR3 protein: CASSEEGQGADEQFF. The CDR3 nucleotides are TGTGCCAGCAGTGAAGAGGGACAGGGGGCCGATGAGCAGTTCTTC.

V gene TRBV19 combines with J gene TRBJ2-5, with D maybe TRBD1 (5 bases). Germline values: CDR1 LNHDA, CDR2 SQIVND (reference sequence). This CDR3 is 16 amino acids long. V gave up 1 base and J gave up 4 bases, with 16 bases separating them. The CDR3 here is CASSIGGRVVGETQYF. The DNA for the CDR3 is TGTGCCAGTAGTATAGGAGGCAGGGTAGTTGGAGAGACCCAGTACTTC.

V is TRBV23-1 and J is TRBJ2-7, with D perhaps matching TRBD2 (6 bases). TRBV23-1 is flagged as an ORF with uncertain function. The CDR3 runs 15 residues. The ends were cut back, 3 bases at V and 5 bases at J, with 17 bases in the middle. The CDR3 DNA is TGCGCCAGCAGTCAGCCGGGACTGGATCCTAACGAGCAGTACTTC. Residues: CASSQPGLDPNEQYF.

The chain couples TRBV7-2 to TRBJ2-3; 7 bases line up with TRBD2. Germline V gives CDR1 SGHTA, CDR2 FQGNSA. The V gene end was trimmed by 2 bases and the J gene end by 0 bases; junction bases not matched to a gene: 2. This CDR3 contains 15 residues. The CDR3 region has the DNA TGTGCCAGCAGCTTACCAGCGGGGAGCACAGATACGCAGTATTTT. Translated, it gives CASSLPAGSTDTQYF.

The chain couples TRBV10-3 to TRBJ2-7, with D possibly being TRBD2 (6 bases). Germline V gives CDR1 ENHRY, CDR2 SYGVKD. This CDR3 is built from 15 residues. The V and J ends lost 3 bases and 5 bases respectively, with 17 bases between them. CDR3 residues: CAISDLGRRGNEQYF. CDR3 nucleotides: TGTGCCATCAGTGACTTAGGGCGCCGGGGGAACGAGCAGTACTTC.

The chain links TRBV5-1 to TRBJ1-1; 10 bases fit TRBD1. CDR3 size: 16 residues. The J segment lost 3 bases and the V segment lost 3 bases, leaving 8 bases of the junction unmatched. Germline CDR1 and CDR2: SGHRS and YFSETQ. The DNA of the CDR3 is TGCGCCAGCAGCTCGCGGGGGGACAGGGGATACACTGAAGCTTTCTTT. Translated, it gives CASSSRGDRGYTEAFF.

This clone appeared a single time. The chain employs TRBV29-1 and TRBJ2-5; the match to TRBD2 covers 11 bases. The CDR3 has 15 amino acids. CDR1 is SQVTM, CDR2 ANQGSEA, per germline. V trimming: 3 bases; J trimming: 1 base; junction bases outside the gene matches: 4. CDR3 nucleotide sequence: TGCAGCGTTGATGGACTAGCGGGTTTCCAAGAGACCCAGTACTTC. Amino acids: CSVDGLAGFQETQYF.

The J gene is TRBJ1-6, the V gene TRBV7-9; D is unresolved. The V and J ends lost 3 bases and 9 bases respectively, with 12 bases between them. Germline V CDR1 and CDR2: SEHNR, FQNEAQ (reference sequence). The CDR3 sequence is 14 residues long. The CDR3 protein is CASSFSQAGSPLHF. The DNA of the CDR3 is TGTGCCAGCAGCTTCAGTCAGGCTGGTTCACCCCTCCACTTT.

This chain uses TRBV19 with TRBJ2-7; 7 nucleotides match TRBD2. V lost 6 bases, J lost 2 bases, and 1 base stayed unmatched. Looked up from germline, CDR1 is LNHDA and CDR2 is SQIVND (reference sequence). The CDR3 consists of 12 residues. The CDR3 loop reads CASRGGTYEQYF. CDR3 coding DNA: TGTGCCAGTAGGGGGGGGACCTACGAGCAGTACTTC.

The chain employs TRBV7-9 and TRBJ1-4, with 8 positions matching TRBD1. CDR1 SEHNR and CDR2 FQNEAQ come from the germline V gene (reference sequence). The CDR3 extends over 15 amino acids. V gave up 4 bases and J gave up 8 bases; unmatched junction bases: 9. The CDR3 loop reads CASSSPGTGSEKLFF. CDR3 nucleotide sequence: TGTGCCAGCAGCTCACCAGGGACAGGAAGCGAAAAACTGTTTTTT.

A few counts support this clone. V usage is TRBV6-6 and J usage is TRBJ2-3, with 7 bases matching TRBD1. With V trimmed by 5 bases and J by 2 bases, 7 bases remained unmatched. The CDR3 has 15 amino acids. Germline V gives CDR1 MNHNY, CDR2 SVGAGI (reference sequence). The CDR3 DNA sequence: TGTGCCAGCAGTAGATACAGGGGAAACACAGATACGCAGTATTTT. This translates into CASSRYRGNTDTQYF.

The gene calls are TRBV19 and TRBJ2-1, with a possible D match to TRBD1 (6 bases). V shed 9 bases and J shed 7 bases, with 16 bases lying between them. The CDR3 consists of 13 residues. The germline gives CDR1 LNHDA, CDR2 SQIVND (reference sequence). In nucleotides, the CDR3 is TGTGCCAGCCGGACAGCCGGTACGAATGAGCAGTTCTTC. It specifies CASRTAGTNEQFF.

The V gene is TRBV27, the J gene TRBJ2-7; TRBD1 matches 8 bases. Trimming took 6 bases from V and 3 from J; bases not matched to a gene: 7. Germline V gene lookup returns CDR1 MNHEY and CDR2 SMNVEV (reference sequence). The CDR3 is made up of 14 amino acids. The CDR3 nucleotides read TGTGCCAGCAGCCATGGACAGGGCAGCTACGAGCAGTACTTC. Translated: CASSHGQGSYEQYF.

V and J are TRBV5-1 and TRBJ1-1, with D possibly matching TRBD1 (6 bases). The CDR3 totals 14 residues. The germline gives CDR1 SGHRS, CDR2 YFSETQ. V was trimmed by 5 bases and J by 1 base, leaving 12 bases between them. CDR3 residues: CASSSTGRNTEAFF. The CDR3 DNA reads as TGCGCCAGCAGTTCAACAGGGAGGAACACTGAAGCTTTCTTT.

The chain links TRBV21-1 to TRBJ1-5; TRBD1 is the table's D call and was not checked against the DNA. TRBV21-1 is assigned pseudogene status. There are 17 residues in the CDR3. CDR3 region: CASSGQQGRFLGQPQHF. CDR3 DNA sequence: TGTGCCAGCAGCGGGCAACAGGGTCGTTTTTTAGGACAGCCCCAGCATTTT.

The V and J genes are TRBV7-2 and TRBJ1-3; the D gene is possibly TRBD1 (6 bases). With 1 base removed from V and 4 bases from J, the gap between germline ends came to 11 bases. Germline lookup yields CDR1 SGHTA and CDR2 FQGNSA. The length of the CDR3 is 15 residues. CDR3 DNA: TGTGCCAGCAGCTTAGTGAGCGGACAGGGAAACACCATATATTTT. It specifies CASSLVSGQGNTIYF.

V gene TRBV7-2 combines with J gene TRBJ1-2; tentative D call: TRBD1 (6 bases). V gave up 5 bases and J gave up 4 bases, with 17 bases separating them. Germline CDR1 reads SGHTA; CDR2 reads FQGNSA. The CDR3 totals 15 residues. This CDR3 is CASSPEEQGFYGYTF. The CDR3 DNA reads as TGTGCCAGCAGCCCCGAGGAACAGGGCTTCTATGGCTACACCTTC.

The chain links TRBV5-1 to TRBJ2-2; TRBD2 matches at 8 bases. J gave up 7 bases and V 5 bases, and 7 bases lay outside the gene matches. Germline V lookup: CDR1 SGHRS, CDR2 YFSETQ. This CDR3 contains 14 residues. The CDR3 loop reads CASRSGSNNGELFF. The DNA for the CDR3 is TGCGCCAGCAGGAGCGGGAGTAATAACGGGGAGCTGTTTTTT.

This rearrangement joins TRBV7-2 to TRBJ2-5; 15 bases agree with TRBD2. This CDR3 is built from 17 residues. V gave up 5 bases and J gave up 5 bases; unmatched junction bases: 9. Germline V gene lookup returns CDR1 SGHTA and CDR2 FQGNSA. The CDR3 is CASSKGTSGRRMETQYF. In DNA, the CDR3 is TGTGCCAGCAGCAAAGGGACTAGCGGGAGGAGGATGGAGACCCAGTACTTC.

This CDR3 is CASSPRGDFTDTQYF. CDR3 nucleotide sequence: TGTGCCAGTAGCCCGCGAGGGGACTTCACAGATACGCAGTATTTT. This chain connects TRBV19 to TRBJ2-3; TRBD2 might be the D (6 bases). Between the trimmed V and J ends, which lost 6 bases and 2 bases, there was a span of 15 bases. The CDR3 is 15 residues long. CDR1 is LNHDA, CDR2 SQIVND, per germline (reference sequence).

This clone was counted once. The gene calls are TRBV29-1 and TRBJ2-3; D uncertain. The CDR3 consists of 12 residues. The V end lost 4 bases, the J end lost 4 bases, and 9 bases lay between the germline ends. Germline V CDR1 and CDR2: SQVTM, ANQGSEA. The chain's CDR3 is CSVGVAPDTQYF. In DNA form, the CDR3 reads TGCAGCGTTGGTGTGGCCCCAGATACGCAGTATTTT.

V and J are TRBV5-1 and TRBJ2-1, with 7 bases matching TRBD1. Germline lookup yields CDR1 SGHRS and CDR2 YFSETQ. The V segment lost 6 bases and the J segment 0 bases; nucleotides outside the gene matches: 12. There are 17 residues in the CDR3. CDR3 region: CASTSEGAGRSYNEQFF. CDR3 sequence (DNA): TGCGCCAGCACGTCCGAGGGGGCAGGGCGCTCCTACAATGAGCAGTTCTTC.

The chain employs TRBV7-2 and TRBJ2-6, with D unresolved. Trimming removed 0 bases at V and 1 base at J, with 7 bases between. CDR1 and CDR2 from the germline V gene are SGHTA and FQGNSA. This CDR3 is built from 16 residues. This CDR3 is CASSLAAGSGANVLTF. Here the CDR3 DNA reads TGTGCCAGCAGCTTAGCAGCCGGGTCTGGGGCCAACGTCCTGACTTTC.

This clone has only one observation. The genes are TRBV28 and TRBJ2-1; TRBD2 aligns across 9 bases. The CDR3 is made up of 15 amino acids. V shed 10 bases and J 4 bases; nucleotides not matched to a gene: 11. The germline V gene has CDR1 MDHEN and CDR2 SYDVKM. Here the CDR3 reads CATFLSGRGYNEQFF. CDR3 nucleotides: TGTGCCACCTTCCTTAGCGGGAGAGGATACAATGAGCAGTTCTTC.